The sequence of this T cell receptor beta chain was determined in a study of spatial heterogeneity in lung cancer. Time point described: sample taken at primary tumor resection. The sequenced material consisted of unsorted whole RNA from tumor, nontumor lung or frozen PBMC. Via MiXCR, TCRdb re-called the 5' RACE reads, giving one row per CDR3 protein. The sample records about 45,000 distinct CDR3 sequences, 10% to 15% being singletons. The CDR3 contains 16 residues. The V end was cut by 4 bases, the J end by 0 bases, with 16 bases between. This sample comprised PBMCs, obtained at surgery. V gene TRBV5-7 combines with J gene TRBJ2-5; D tentatively reads TRBD1 or TRBD2 (6 bases each). TRBV5-7 is filed as an ORF, its function uncertain. The sequence derives from a female donor with early-stage non-small cell lung cancer. The CDR3 loop reads CASSLAEGGHQETQYF. The CDR3 coding sequence is TGTGCCAGCAGCCTCGCGGAGGGGGGCCACCAAGAGACCCAGTACTTC.